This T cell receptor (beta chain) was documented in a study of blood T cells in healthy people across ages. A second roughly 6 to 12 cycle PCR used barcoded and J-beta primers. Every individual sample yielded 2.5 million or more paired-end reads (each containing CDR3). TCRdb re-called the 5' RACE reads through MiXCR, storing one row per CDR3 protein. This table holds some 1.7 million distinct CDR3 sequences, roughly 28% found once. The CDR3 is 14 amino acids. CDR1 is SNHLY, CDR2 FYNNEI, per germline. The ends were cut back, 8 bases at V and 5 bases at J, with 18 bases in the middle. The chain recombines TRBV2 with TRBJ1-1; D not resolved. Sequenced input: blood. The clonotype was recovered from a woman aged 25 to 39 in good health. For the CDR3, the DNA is TGTGCCAGCCGGTTAGATGCAGGTGGTACTGAAGCTTTCTTT. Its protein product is CASRLDAGGTEAFF.